This TCR beta chain derives from a study of T-cell reconstitution after alpha-beta-depleted transplantation in children. Preparation of the TCRbeta library was carried out with unique molecular identifiers. TCRdb called the PCR reads again in MiXCR, with one record for every CDR3 protein. The repertoire holds around 370,000 distinct CDR3 sequences, with around a tenth as singletons. This clonotype was seen more than once but under ten times. Germline V gives CDR1 SGHRS, CDR2 YFSETQ. Deletions cut 4 bases from V and 1 base from J, with 17 bases between. The CDR3 totals 17 residues. The rearrangement joins TRBV5-1 to TRBJ2-2; D unclear. The origin of this receptor is a human donor who donated a stem cell graft to a child with acute lymphoblastic leukemia. The specimen was PBMCs from the stem cell graft donor, collected from the stem cell graft. CDR3 sequence (DNA): TGCGCCAGCAGCCCGGGCCCAGGAGAAAGGAACACCGGGGAGCTGTTTTTT. The encoded protein is CASSPGPGERNTGELFF.